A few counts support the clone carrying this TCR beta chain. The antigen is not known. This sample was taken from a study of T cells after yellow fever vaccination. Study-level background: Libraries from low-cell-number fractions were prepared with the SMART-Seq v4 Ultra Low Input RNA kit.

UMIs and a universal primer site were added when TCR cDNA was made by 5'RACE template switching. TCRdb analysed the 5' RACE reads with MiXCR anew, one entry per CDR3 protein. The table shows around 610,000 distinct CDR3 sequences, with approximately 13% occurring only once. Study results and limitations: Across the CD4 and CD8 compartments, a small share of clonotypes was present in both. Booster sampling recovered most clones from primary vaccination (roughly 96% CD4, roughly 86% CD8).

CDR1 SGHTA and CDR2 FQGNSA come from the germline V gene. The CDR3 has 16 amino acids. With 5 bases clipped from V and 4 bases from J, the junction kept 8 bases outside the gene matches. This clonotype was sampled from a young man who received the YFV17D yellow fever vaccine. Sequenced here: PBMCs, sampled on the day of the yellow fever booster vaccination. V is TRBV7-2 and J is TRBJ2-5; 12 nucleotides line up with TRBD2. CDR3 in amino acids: CASSMRTSGNLETQYF. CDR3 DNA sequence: TGTGCCAGCAGCATGAGGACTAGCGGGAACTTAGAGACCCAGTACTTC.